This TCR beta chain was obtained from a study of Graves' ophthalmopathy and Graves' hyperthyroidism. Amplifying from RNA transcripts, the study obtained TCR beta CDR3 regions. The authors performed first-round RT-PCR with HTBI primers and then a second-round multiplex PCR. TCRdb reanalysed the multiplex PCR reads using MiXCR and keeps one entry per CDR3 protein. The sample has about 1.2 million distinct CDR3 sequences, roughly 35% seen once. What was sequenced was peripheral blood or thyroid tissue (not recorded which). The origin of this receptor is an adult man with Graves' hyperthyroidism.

CDR3 sequence (DNA): TGCGCCAGCAGTGAGTCGGCAGCCCAAGAGACCCAGTACTTC. The encoded protein is CASSESAAQETQYF. V is TRBV10-2 and J is TRBJ2-5, with no clear D. The germline V gene has CDR1 WSHSY and CDR2 SAAADI. Deletions cut 0 bases from V and 1 base from J, with 6 bases between. The CDR3 contains 14 residues.